This TCR beta chain derives from a study of Tregs in tolerant kidney transplant recipients. The repertoire was sequenced with immunoSEQ multiplex PCR; TCRdb's copy has only in-frame clones and lacks some. Of around 98,000 clones in the sample, 80% to 95% were seen once. CD4+CD25+CD127- Tregs, CD4+CD25- non-Tregs, CD4 and CD8 cells were sorted. In the case of this clone: No antigen is known for it.

Whole-study results and caveats: Few patients were studied, so findings need validation in larger groups. Some patients' samples used different primers over time, so nucleotide sequences weren't comparable. Biological reproducibility was not directly addressed, but technical replication error appeared minimal.

This specimen was CD4+ T cells from blood, taken before the transplant. The origin of this receptor is a human donor who received a combined kidney and bone marrow transplant.

The CDR3 nucleotides are TGTGCCATCAGTGAACTGACAGGAGTTGGGGAGCAGTACTTC. Protein sequence: CAISELTGVGEQYF. The chain links TRBV10-3 to TRBJ2-7; maybe TRBD1 (6 bases). In germline, CDR1 is ENHRY, CDR2 SYGVKD. There are 14 residues in the CDR3. V lost 3 bases, J lost 7 bases, and 16 bases lay in between.